These 16 T cell receptor beta chains came from one sample sequenced in a study of blood T cell repertoires in COVID-19. Produced via immunoSEQ multiplex PCR; TCRdb's table is partial and in-frame only. Of about 200,000 clones listed, 75% to 85% are singletons. Sequenced input: PBMCs or T cells enriched from blood (not recorded which). These receptors were collected from a woman aged 40 to 49 with acute COVID-19.

The table lists this clone with a few counts. The chain is built from TRBV11-2 and TRBJ1-2; D is unclear. The CDR3 length is 14 residues. V lost 5 bases and J lost 5, with 15 bases in between. The germline V gene encodes CDR1 SGHAT and CDR2 FQNNGV. The CDR3 DNA reads as TGTGCCAGCAGCCAGGCCGGAGGGCGTTATGGCTACACCTTC. Its translation is CASSQAGGRYGYTF.

The chain is built from TRBV28 and TRBJ1-2; TRBD1 matches at 8 bases. CDR1 is MDHEN and CDR2 is SYDVKM in the germline V gene. Trimming removed 5 bases from V and 8 bases from J; junction bases left unmatched: 4. The CDR3 contains 12 residues. The CDR3: CASSVRQGGYTF. In DNA, the CDR3 is TGTGCCAGCAGTGTCCGACAGGGGGGCTACACCTTC.

This chain uses TRBV11-2 with TRBJ2-7, with 8 bases that match TRBD2. The CDR3 sequence is 14 residues long. Germline-derived CDR1 and CDR2 are SGHAT and FQNNGV. The V and J ends lost 9 bases and 4 bases, in that order; junction bases with no gene match: 11. The CDR3 sequence: CASREAGDGYEQYF. The CDR3 DNA reads as TGTGCCAGTAGAGAAGCGGGAGATGGATACGAGCAGTACTTC.

The chain has TRBV18 and TRBJ2-6; 11 bases agree with TRBD1. The CDR3 has 17 residues. Trimming removed 3 bases from V and 4 bases from J; junction bases left unmatched: 5. CDR1 is KGHSH, CDR2 LQKENI, per germline. CDR3 DNA: TGTGCCAGCTCACCGGGACAGGGGGTCTCCGGGGCCAACGTCCTGACTTTC. Protein: CASSPGQGVSGANVLTF. Using reference TRBV18 and TRBJ2-6 for the parts outside the CDR3, the full variable domain is NAGVMQNPRHLVRRRGQEARLRCSPMKGHSHVYWYRQLPEEGLKFMVYLQKENIIDESGMPKERFSAEFPKEGPSILRIQQVVRGDSAAYFCASSPGQGVSGANVLTFGAGSRLTVL.

The chain is built from TRBV7-9 and TRBJ1-1; D possibly corresponds to TRBD1 (5 bases). This CDR3 region has 12 residues. Germline CDR1 reads SEHNR; CDR2 reads FQNEAQ (reference sequence). V lost 2 bases and J 7 bases, leaving 8 bases between the germline ends. As DNA, the CDR3 is TGTGCCAGCAGCTTAACGGGGGTTGAAGCTTTCTTT. It is translated as CASSLTGVEAFF.

The chain joins TRBV9 to TRBJ2-3; the D is unclear. The germline CDR1 and CDR2 sequences are SGDLS and YYNGEE. Trimming left V 5 bases short and J 2 bases short, with 6 bases between. This CDR3 spans 12 amino acids. DNA of the CDR3: TGTGCCAGCAGTCGGGTCACAGATACGCAGTATTTT. This translates into CASSRVTDTQYF.

The chain joins TRBV6-4 to TRBJ2-1; D is undetermined. Germline assignment: CDR1 MRHNA and CDR2 SNTAGT. The CDR3 runs to 11 residues. V was shortened by 2 bases and J by 9 bases, with 5 bases between the two germline ends. The CDR3 spells CASSDVLEQFF. CDR3 nucleotide sequence: TGTGCCAGCAGTGACGTTCTTGAGCAGTTCTTC.

The chain employs TRBV7-9 and TRBJ1-1; 7 nucleotides align to TRBD1. The J segment lost 2 bases and the V segment lost 5 bases, leaving 8 bases of the junction unmatched. CDR3 length equals 15 residues. Germline V gene lookup returns CDR1 SEHNR and CDR2 FQNEAQ (reference sequence). In nucleotides, the CDR3 is TGTGCCAGCAGCACCCGGGACAGCCTCAACACTGAAGCTTTCTTT. This sequence encodes CASSTRDSLNTEAFF.

The chain uses TRBV23-1 and TRBJ1-5; 9 nucleotides align to TRBD1. TRBV23-1 is an ORF, with its function uncertain. CDR3 length: 18 residues. After removal of 3 bases from V and 5 bases from J, the junction contained 14 bases not matched to a gene. The CDR3 DNA reads as TGCGCCAGCAGTCATTGGGGGCCGGGACAGGGAAAGGATCAGCCCCAGCATTTT. Its translation is CASSHWGPGQGKDQPQHF.

This clone has a single count. This chain uses TRBV7-2 with TRBJ2-1, with D unclear. CDR1 and CDR2 from the germline V gene are SGHTA and FQGNSA. V was pared by 1 base and J by 0 bases, with 7 bases between. The CDR3 sequence is 15 residues long. The CDR3 reads CASSLDGNSYNEQFF. DNA for the CDR3: TGTGCCAGCAGCTTAGACGGTAACTCCTACAATGAGCAGTTCTTC.

This chain joins TRBV7-3 and TRBJ2-7; D is possibly TRBD2 (6 bases). CDR3 size: 15 residues. V lost 6 bases and J 2 bases, leaving 17 bases between the germline ends. The germline V gene encodes CDR1 SGHTA and CDR2 FQGTGA. CDR3 in DNA: TGTGCCAGCAGTATTTCATCGGGAGACGCCTACGAGCAGTACTTC. Its protein product is CASSISSGDAYEQYF.

This chain uses TRBV2 with TRBJ2-6; 7 bases line up with TRBD1. The CDR3 extends over 17 amino acids. Trimming removed 8 bases from V and 0 bases from J; junction bases left unmatched: 10. Germline CDR1 is SNHLY and CDR2 is FYNNEI. The CDR3, as DNA: TGTGCCAGCCCGCCCGACAGGGTCCGCTCTGGGGCCAACGTCCTGACTTTC. It specifies CASPPDRVRSGANVLTF.

The J gene is TRBJ2-3, the V gene TRBV5-1; TRBD1 matches at 8 bases. Germline loops: CDR1 SGHRS, CDR2 YFSETQ. This CDR3 is built from 15 residues. Unmatched junction bases numbered 6, after V lost 3 bases and J lost 3 bases. CDR3 DNA sequence: TGCGCCAGCAGCTCAGGACAGGGAGGAACAGATACGCAGTATTTT. It yields the protein CASSSGQGGTDTQYF. The variable domain in full, with the rest retrieved from reference TRBV5-1 and TRBJ2-3, is KAGVTQTPRYLIKTRGQQVTLSCSPISGHRSVSWYQQTPGQGLQFLFEYFSETQRNKGNFPGRFSGRQFSNSRSEMNVSTLELGDSALYLCASSSGQGGTDTQYFGPGTRLTVL.

V and J are TRBV19 and TRBJ1-4; 10 bases agree with TRBD1. J was trimmed by 8 bases and V by 8 bases; bases with no gene match: 8. CDR3 length: 14 residues. CDR1 is LNHDA and CDR2 is SQIVND in the germline V gene (reference sequence). CDR3 residues: CASGRQGAGEKLFF. CDR3 nucleotide sequence: TGTGCCAGTGGAAGACAGGGGGCAGGCGAAAAACTGTTTTTT.

V gene TRBV3-1 (or the pseudogene TRBV3-2) combines with J gene TRBJ1-1; tentatively, D is TRBD1 (6 bases). This CDR3 contains 15 residues. V lost 4 bases and J 1 base, leaving 13 bases between the germline ends. Germline values: CDR1 LGHDT, CDR2 YNNKEL (reference sequence). CDR3 nucleotides: TGTGCCAGCAGCCCCAACCCGGACAGGAACACTGAAGCTTTCTTT. This encodes CASSPNPDRNTEAFF.

The rearrangement links TRBV5-1 to TRBJ1-4; 7 positions match TRBD1. The CDR3 has 12 amino acids. V lost 5 bases and J lost 12; bases outside the gene matches: 7. CDR1 is SGHRS, CDR2 YFSETQ, per germline. The CDR3 nucleotides are TGCGCCAGCAGAGAGAACAGGGGAGAACTGTTTTTT. The encoded protein is CASRENRGELFF.